This T cell receptor (beta chain) stems from a study of early T cells in non-severe SARS-CoV-2 infection. Study information: Sequencing targeted bulk RNA from unsorted whole blood, leaving chains unpaired.

Notes on the study in general: The VDJdb matching leaned toward anti-spike CD8 responses and overlooked private and CD4 specificities.

Trimming removed 3 bases from V and 0 bases from J, with 10 bases in between. Germline lookup yields CDR1 SNHLY and CDR2 FYNNEI. The CDR3 covers 15 residues. Individual cDNA molecules received unique molecular identifiers during library preparation. Each CDR3 protein gets one entry after TCRdb re-called the 5' RACE reads with MiXCR. This table has some 30,000 distinct CDR3 sequences, about 4.6% appearing once. Concerning this clonotype itself: The target antigen is unknown.

The chain uses TRBV2 and TRBJ2-3, with D maybe TRBD2 (6 bases). The sequencing sample was made of whole blood. This clonotype originated in an adult who was a healthcare worker with PCR-confirmed SARS-CoV-2 infection or an uninfected control (not recorded which). The CDR3 is CASSDQAGSTDTQYF. In DNA form, the CDR3 reads TGTGCCAGCAGTGATCAAGCGGGTAGCACAGATACGCAGTATTTT.